This passage covers 6 T cell receptor beta chains from one sample sequenced in a study of T cells in Graves' hyperthyroidism and ophthalmopathy. It was RNA transcripts that yielded the amplified TCR beta CDR3 regions. A first-round RT-PCR of the TCR CDR3 used the HTBI primer set. MiXCR was run by TCRdb on the multiplex PCR reads, yielding one entry per CDR3 protein. The table has almost 600,000 distinct CDR3 sequences, 35% to 55% seen once. The sequenced material came from peripheral blood or thyroid tissue (not recorded which). The receptor set was obtained from a woman in her late teens or twenties with Graves' hyperthyroidism.

In this sample, this clonotype turned up many times. The rearrangement joins TRBV13 to TRBJ2-2, with D possibly matching TRBD1 (6 bases). Looked up from germline, CDR1 is PRHDT and CDR2 is FYEKMQ (reference sequence). The CDR3 contains 17 residues. The V end lost 0 bases, the J end lost 3 bases, and 14 bases lay between the germline ends. CDR3 nucleotide sequence: TGTGCCAGCAGCTTAGGTCCACAGGGAGATGACACCGGGGAGCTGTTTTTT. Amino acids: CASSLGPQGDDTGELFF. Together with reference TRBV13 and TRBJ2-2, the CDR3 gives the full variable domain: AAGVIQSPRHLIKEKRETATLKCYPIPRHDTVYWYQQGPGQDPQFLISFYEKMQSDKGSIPDRFSAQQFSDYHSELNMSSLELGDSALYFCASSLGPQGDDTGELFFGEGSRLTVL.

At least ten counts were recorded for this clonotype. The chain uses TRBV7-8 and TRBJ2-7; D remains ambiguous. This CDR3 is built from 14 residues. V was cut by 3 bases and J by 7 bases, with 16 bases left in between. CDR1 is SGHVS, CDR2 FQNEAQ, per germline. The CDR3 loop reads CASSFTTKGAEQYF. CDR3 nucleotide sequence: TGTGCCAGCAGCTTCACAACTAAGGGTGCGGAGCAGTACTTC.

The chain recombines TRBV20-1 with TRBJ2-1; 13 bases align to TRBD2. CDR1 DFQATT and CDR2 SNEGSKA come from the germline V gene (reference sequence). The CDR3 contains 15 residues. J lost 2 bases, V lost 5 bases, and 3 bases had no gene match. CDR3 region: CSAGTSGTPYNEQFF. Here the CDR3 DNA reads TGCAGTGCTGGGACTAGCGGGACGCCCTACAATGAGCAGTTCTTC.

This chain connects TRBV7-9 to TRBJ2-7; 9 nucleotides match TRBD1. The length of the CDR3 is 15 residues. Per germline, CDR1 SEHNR and CDR2 FQNEAQ (reference sequence). Trimming removed 6 bases from V and 4 bases from J; junction bases left unmatched: 10. CDR3 loop: CASRPGTGKGYEQYF. In DNA, the CDR3 is TGTGCCAGCAGGCCCGGGACAGGGAAGGGATACGAGCAGTACTTC.

J is TRBJ1-2 and V is TRBV20-1; D is unclear. V lost 3 bases and J lost 8, with 19 bases in between. The CDR3 loop spans 14 amino acids. Germline CDR1 is DFQATT and CDR2 is SNEGSKA (reference sequence). The CDR3 DNA reads TGCAGTGCTAGCGAGTACGCGGCGGTGAGAGGCTACACCTTC. Protein: CSASEYAAVRGYTF.

This clonotype was observed many times. The J gene is TRBJ2-2, the V gene TRBV7-6; D may be TRBD2 (6 bases). Germline CDR1 is SGHVS and CDR2 is FNYEAQ. V was clipped by 2 bases and J by 3 bases, with 13 bases between them. The CDR3 consists of 16 residues. The CDR3 DNA sequence: TGTGCCAGCAGCTTATGGGGGGACTCAGACACCGGGGAGCTGTTTTTT. Translation: CASSLWGDSDTGELFF.